These 18 T cell receptor beta chains came from one sample sequenced in a study of T cells in Graves' hyperthyroidism and ophthalmopathy. Researchers took RNA transcripts and amplified the TCR beta CDR3 regions from them. When the TCR CDR3 underwent first-round RT-PCR, the HTBI primer set was used. TCRdb called the multiplex PCR reads again in MiXCR, with one record for every CDR3 protein. The sample lists approximately 620,000 distinct CDR3 sequences, 15% to 20% occurring once. The sample comprised blood. All receptors come from a woman in her forties with Graves' ophthalmopathy.

The V and J genes are TRBV9 and TRBJ2-7; 14 bases map to TRBD2. Unmatched junction bases numbered 4, after V lost 1 base and J lost 7 bases. Germline V gene lookup returns CDR1 SGDLS and CDR2 YYNGEE. This CDR3 comprises 15 residues. The CDR3: CASSVRTSGGNEQYF. The CDR3 bases are TGTGCCAGCAGCGTACGGACTAGCGGGGGGAATGAGCAGTACTTC.

This clonotype was counted many times. The chain joins TRBV12-3 or TRBV12-4 to TRBJ1-2; D remains ambiguous. CDR3 length: 16 amino acids. V was trimmed by 2 bases and J by 0 bases, leaving 13 bases between them. The CDR3 region has the DNA TGTGCCAGCAGTTTAACTCCCCAGGTAGCTAACTATGGCTACACCTTC. The encoded protein is CASSLTPQVANYGYTF.

This chain connects TRBV5-1 to TRBJ1-2, with a tentative D call TRBD1 (5 bases). The CDR3 extends over 17 amino acids. Germline CDR1 reads SGHRS; CDR2 reads YFSETQ. V lost 4 bases to trimming and J lost 6 bases, with 25 bases between them. Here the CDR3 reads CASSSLMSGSRMDGYTF. The CDR3 nucleotides are TGCGCCAGCAGCAGTCTAATGTCAGGGAGTAGGATGGATGGCTACACCTTC.

The chain employs TRBV10-2 and TRBJ2-2; 12 nucleotides align to TRBD2. With V trimmed by 4 bases and J by 0 bases, 6 bases remained unmatched. The germline V gene encodes CDR1 WSHSY and CDR2 SAAADI. The CDR3 loop spans 18 amino acids. The CDR3 here is CASSGGTSGFSNTGELFF. DNA of the CDR3: TGCGCCAGCAGTGGCGGGACTAGCGGGTTCTCGAACACCGGGGAGCTGTTTTTT.

J is TRBJ1-2 and V is TRBV5-1; 7 nucleotides align to TRBD1. There are 14 residues in the CDR3. After removal of 3 bases from V and 8 bases from J, the junction contained 10 bases not matched to a gene. Germline loops: CDR1 SGHRS, CDR2 YFSETQ. For the CDR3, the DNA is TGCGCCAGCAGCTGGGGACAGCGGTCAGAGGGCTACACCTTC. It encodes CASSWGQRSEGYTF.

The gene calls are TRBV28 and TRBJ1-2; the D is unclear. From germline, CDR1 is MDHEN and CDR2 SYDVKM. V dropped 3 bases and J dropped 7 bases, with 9 bases sitting between them. The CDR3 totals 12 residues. The CDR3 DNA reads TGTGCCAGCAGTTTCTTTCGGGGTGGCTACACCTTC. Its protein is CASSFFRGGYTF.

The V gene is TRBV6-1, the J gene TRBJ1-2; TRBD1 might be the D (5 bases). Germline V lookup: CDR1 MNHNS, CDR2 SASEGT. The CDR3 has 12 residues. Trimming removed 11 bases from V and 7 bases from J, with 17 bases in between. CDR3 DNA sequence: TGTGCCTCGGGACGTATTACTACTGGCTACACCTTC. Its protein product is CASGRITTGYTF.

This clonotype was seen many times. The genes are TRBV5-1 and TRBJ2-3, with 9 bases lining up with TRBD1. Looked up from germline, CDR1 is SGHRS and CDR2 is YFSETQ. This CDR3 has 15 residues. V shed 3 bases, J shed 1 base, and the junction held 3 bases outside the gene matches. CDR3 protein: CASSSWTGGTDTQYF. DNA of the CDR3: TGCGCCAGCAGCTCCTGGACAGGGGGCACAGATACGCAGTATTTT.

The chain recombines TRBV5-1 with TRBJ2-5; 7 bases map to TRBD2. CDR3 length: 14 amino acids. The V segment lost 2 bases and the J segment 0 bases; nucleotides outside the gene matches: 1. Germline assignment: CDR1 SGHRS and CDR2 YFSETQ. The CDR3 reads CASSFGTNQETQYF. The DNA of the CDR3 is TGCGCCAGCAGCTTCGGGACTAACCAAGAGACCCAGTACTTC.

The V call is TRBV11-2, the J call TRBJ2-7, with D possibly being TRBD2 (6 bases). V was trimmed by 3 bases and J by 3 bases, leaving 12 bases between them. This CDR3 spans 14 amino acids. Germline V gene data show CDR1 as SGHAT and CDR2 as FQNNGV. The CDR3: CASSFSGWDYEQYF. The CDR3 DNA reads as TGTGCCAGCAGCTTTAGCGGTTGGGACTACGAGCAGTACTTC.

This clonotype was seen only a few times. The J gene is TRBJ2-3, the V gene TRBV9; the D is unclear. The CDR3 length is 12 residues. V gave up 1 base and J gave up 6 bases, with 6 bases separating them. Germline loops: CDR1 SGDLS, CDR2 YYNGEE. The CDR3 DNA sequence: TGTGCCAGCAGCGTAAATCGGGATACGCAGTATTTT. This codes for CASSVNRDTQYF.

This clonotype was counted only a few times. The V gene is TRBV15, the J gene TRBJ2-1, with 7 bases matching TRBD2. Trimming took 0 bases from V and 12 from J; bases not matched to a gene: 5. The CDR3 runs to 13 residues. The germline V gene encodes CDR1 LNHNV and CDR2 YYDKDF (reference sequence). The CDR3 DNA sequence: TGTGCCACCAGCAGAGAGGAGGCTAGCGGGCAGTTCTTC. Its protein is CATSREEASGQFF.

The chain employs TRBV12-3 or TRBV12-4 and TRBJ2-1; 11 positions match TRBD2. Trimming cost V 6 bases and J 4 bases; bases outside gene matches: 5. The CDR3 totals 15 residues. DNA of the CDR3: TGTGCCAGCAGAGCTACTAGCGGGGGTTACAATGAGCAGTTCTTC. Its protein product is CASRATSGGYNEQFF.

This clonotype was picked up many times. This chain links TRBV12-3 or TRBV12-4 with TRBJ2-7, with 9 nucleotides matching TRBD2. The CDR3 contains 14 residues. Germline trimming cut 7 bases from V and 5 bases from J; bases unmatched to any gene: 9. CDR3 DNA: TGTGCCAGCATGCCGGGACTAGCATCCAACGAGCAGTACTTC. Translated, it gives CASMPGLASNEQYF.

This clonotype was counted at least ten times. The V and J genes are TRBV28 and TRBJ2-1, with 8 bases that match TRBD1. The V gene end was trimmed by 6 bases and the J gene end by 0 bases; junction bases not matched to a gene: 10. Germline V gene sequence: CDR1 MDHEN, CDR2 SYDVKM. The CDR3 spans 17 residues. Here the CDR3 reads CASSSGTGDPSYNEQFF. The CDR3 DNA sequence: TGTGCCAGCAGCTCCGGGACAGGTGATCCCTCCTACAATGAGCAGTTCTTC.

This clonotype was seen ten or more times. The chain carries TRBV28 and TRBJ2-3; 11 bases are shared with TRBD2. With V trimmed by 4 bases and J by 0 bases, 9 bases remained unmatched. Germline CDR1 reads MDHEN; CDR2 reads SYDVKM. The CDR3 has 18 residues. The CDR3 nucleotides are TGTGCCAGCAGTTCACTAGCGGGGGTGTTTACTAGCACAGATACGCAGTATTTT. It specifies CASSSLAGVFTSTDTQYF.

The chain carries TRBV29-1 and TRBJ2-5, with TRBD2 matching 8 bases. The CDR3 consists of 13 residues. V shed 3 bases, J shed 5 bases, and the junction held 5 bases outside the gene matches. CDR1 and CDR2 (germline): SQVTM, ANQGSEA. CDR3: CSVDRGGGETQYF. CDR3 nucleotide sequence: TGCAGCGTTGATCGGGGGGGCGGTGAGACCCAGTACTTC.

At least ten counts were recorded for this clonotype. The V gene is TRBV30, the J gene TRBJ1-1; D gene unclear. V was pared by 0 bases and J by 3 bases, with 8 bases between. The CDR3 is made up of 13 amino acids. Germline CDR1 and CDR2: GTSNPN and SVGIG (reference sequence). For the CDR3, the DNA is TGTGCCTGGAGTGTATCGGAGTACACTGAAGCTTTCTTT. Translation gives CAWSVSEYTEAFF.